This entry lists 2 T cell receptor beta chains sequenced from one sample in a study of cytomegalovirus exposure and HLA in healthy donors. The PCR employed 60 Vbeta primers together with 13 Jbeta primers. Here immunoSEQ multiplex PCR was the method, and the copy in TCRdb shows in-frame clones only, minus some. The sample holds about 82,000 clones, 85% to 90% seen once. Sequencing used PBMCs. The receptor source for this set is a young man in good health and CMV-seronegative.

The V and J genes are TRBV4-3 and TRBJ1-4, with 12 positions matching TRBD1. V shed 0 bases and J 7 bases; nucleotides not matched to a gene: 6. CDR3 length equals 17 residues. Germline CDR1 is LGHNA and CDR2 is YSLEER. The CDR3 bases are TGCGCCAGCAGCCAAGATCCGGGACAGGGGGCCTTTGAAAAACTGTTTTTT. This encodes CASSQDPGQGAFEKLFF.

The chain joins TRBV7-3 to TRBJ1-6; D is perhaps TRBD1 (5 bases). This CDR3 comprises 13 residues. The germline V gene has CDR1 SGHTA and CDR2 FQGTGA. V lost 5 bases, J lost 10 bases, and 12 bases lay in between. CDR3 protein: CASSPGVNSPLHF. CDR3 in DNA: TGTGCCAGCAGCCCGGGGGTCAACTCACCCCTCCACTTT.